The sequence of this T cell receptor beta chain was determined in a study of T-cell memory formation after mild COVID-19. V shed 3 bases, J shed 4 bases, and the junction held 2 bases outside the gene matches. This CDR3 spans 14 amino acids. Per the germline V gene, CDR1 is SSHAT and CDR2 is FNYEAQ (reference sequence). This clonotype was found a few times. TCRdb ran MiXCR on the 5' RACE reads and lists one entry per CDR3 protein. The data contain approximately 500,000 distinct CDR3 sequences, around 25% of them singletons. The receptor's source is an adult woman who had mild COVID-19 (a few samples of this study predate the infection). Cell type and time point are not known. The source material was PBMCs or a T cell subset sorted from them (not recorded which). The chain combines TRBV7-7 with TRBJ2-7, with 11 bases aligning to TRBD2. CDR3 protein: CASSFGTSGYEQYF. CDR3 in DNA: TGTGCCAGCAGCTTCGGGACTAGCGGTTACGAGCAGTACTTC.